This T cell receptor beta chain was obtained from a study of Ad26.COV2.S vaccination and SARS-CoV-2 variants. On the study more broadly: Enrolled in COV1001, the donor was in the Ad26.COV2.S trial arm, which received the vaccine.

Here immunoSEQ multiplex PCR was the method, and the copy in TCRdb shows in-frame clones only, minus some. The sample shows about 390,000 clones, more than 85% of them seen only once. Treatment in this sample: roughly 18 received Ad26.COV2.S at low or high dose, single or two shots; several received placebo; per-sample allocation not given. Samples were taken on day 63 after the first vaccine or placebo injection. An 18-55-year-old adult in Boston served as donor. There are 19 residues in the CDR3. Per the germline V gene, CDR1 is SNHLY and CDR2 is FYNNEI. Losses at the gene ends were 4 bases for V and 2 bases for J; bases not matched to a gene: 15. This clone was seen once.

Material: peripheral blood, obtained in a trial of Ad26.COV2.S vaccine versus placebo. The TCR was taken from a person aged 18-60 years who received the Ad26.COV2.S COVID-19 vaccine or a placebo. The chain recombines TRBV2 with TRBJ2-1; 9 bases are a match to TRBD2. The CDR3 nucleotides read TGTGCCAGCAGTGTTGAGGCTGAGACTAGCGGCCTAACCTACAATGAGCAGTTCTTC. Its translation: CASSVEAETSGLTYNEQFF.